This T cell receptor beta chain emerged from a study of naive and memory T cell subsets. This clonotype has at least ten counts. The target antigen is unknown. CDR1 and CDR2 from the germline V gene are SQVTM and ANQGSEA. CDR3 length equals 13 residues. V shed 3 bases and J 2 bases; nucleotides not matched to a gene: 3. Study-wide findings and caveats: Clonotypes here are unpaired alpha or beta chain sequences. The power law exponent of TCR abundance differed between naive and memory cells.

Both TRBC1 and TRBC2 were covered by a beta constant-region primer of two equimolar oligonucleotides. An oligonucleotide with the SP2 primer and a 12-nucleotide UMI was ligated to the cDNA 3' end. TCRdb recomputed calls from the UMI-ligation and nested PCR reads with MiXCR, one row per CDR3 protein. The repertoire holds about 90,000 distinct CDR3 sequences, with around 6.5% as singletons. The sequence was collected from a human donor in good health. The chain links TRBV29-1 to TRBJ2-7; 8 nucleotides match TRBD1. Material for sequencing was central memory CD4+ T cells from blood. The CDR3 DNA reads as TGCAGCGTTGATGGACAGGGTACCTACGAGCAGTACTTC. Translation: CSVDGQGTYEQYF.